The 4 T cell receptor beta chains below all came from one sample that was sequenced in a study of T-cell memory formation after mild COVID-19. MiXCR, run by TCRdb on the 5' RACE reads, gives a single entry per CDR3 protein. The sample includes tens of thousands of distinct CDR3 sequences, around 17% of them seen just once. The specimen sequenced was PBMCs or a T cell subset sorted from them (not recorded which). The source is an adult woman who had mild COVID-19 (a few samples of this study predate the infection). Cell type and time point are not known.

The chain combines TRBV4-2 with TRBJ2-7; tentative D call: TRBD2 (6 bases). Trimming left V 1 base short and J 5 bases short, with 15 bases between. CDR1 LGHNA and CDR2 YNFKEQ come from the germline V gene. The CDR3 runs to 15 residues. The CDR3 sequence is CASSQGAGSEDEQYF. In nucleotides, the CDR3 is TGTGCCAGCAGCCAAGGGGCCGGGAGTGAGGACGAGCAGTACTTC.

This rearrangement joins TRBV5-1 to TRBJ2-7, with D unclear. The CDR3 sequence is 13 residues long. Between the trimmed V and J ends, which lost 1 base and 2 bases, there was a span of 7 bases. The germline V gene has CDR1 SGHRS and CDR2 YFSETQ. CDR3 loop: CASSLTPTYEQYF. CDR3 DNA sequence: TGCGCCAGCAGCTTGACCCCGACCTACGAGCAGTACTTC.

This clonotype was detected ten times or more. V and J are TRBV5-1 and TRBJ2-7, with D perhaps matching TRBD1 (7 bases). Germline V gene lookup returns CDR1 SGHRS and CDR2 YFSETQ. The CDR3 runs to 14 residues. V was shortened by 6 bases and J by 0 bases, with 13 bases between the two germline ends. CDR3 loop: CASTPGDSSYEQYF. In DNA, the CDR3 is TGCGCCAGCACCCCGGGGGACAGCTCCTACGAGCAGTACTTC. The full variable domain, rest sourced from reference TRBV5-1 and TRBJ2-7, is KAGVTQTPRYLIKTRGQQVTLSCSPISGHRSVSWYQQTPGQGLQFLFEYFSETQRNKGNFPGRFSGRQFSNSRSEMNVSTLELGDSALYLCASTPGDSSYEQYFGPGTRLTVT.

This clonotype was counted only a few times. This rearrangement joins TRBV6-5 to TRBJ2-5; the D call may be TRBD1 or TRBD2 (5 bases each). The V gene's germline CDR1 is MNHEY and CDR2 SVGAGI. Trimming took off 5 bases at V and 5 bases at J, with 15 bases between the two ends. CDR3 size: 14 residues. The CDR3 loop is CASSTPWGLETQYF. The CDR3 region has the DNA TGTGCCAGCAGTACCCCCTGGGGGTTGGAGACCCAGTACTTC.